Presented here are 3 T cell receptor beta chains from one specimen sequenced in a study of tumor and adjacent non-tumor tissue in lung cancer. No cell sorting was done before RNA was extracted from the tissue. This non-tumor lung sample came from over 3 cm beyond the tumor edge. Three rounds of nested PCR, following a modified ARM-PCR protocol, produced the TCRbeta library. TCRdb reanalysed the multiplex PCR reads using MiXCR and keeps one entry per CDR3 protein. This sample has 65,000 to 85,000 distinct CDR3 sequences, with around 76% found just once. The specimen was distant non-tumor lung tissue. The receptors were gathered from a man aged 55 to 70 with non-small cell lung cancer.

The chain recombines TRBV5-1 with TRBJ2-1; no reliable D call. The CDR3 is made up of 13 amino acids. V lost 10 bases and J lost 8, with 19 bases in between. The V gene's germline CDR1 is SGHRS and CDR2 YFSETQ. The CDR3 nucleotides read TGCGCCGGCGGCTTGACCGGGCCCCATGAGCAGTTCTTC. Translation: CAGGLTGPHEQFF. Drawing the rest from reference TRBV5-1 and TRBJ2-1, the complete variable domain is KAGVTQTPRYLIKTRGQQVTLSCSPISGHRSVSWYQQTPGQGLQFLFEYFSETQRNKGNFPGRFSGRQFSNSRSEMNVSTLELGDSALYLCAGGLTGPHEQFFGPGTRLTVL.

This clonotype occurred many times. The chain is built from TRBV4-1 and TRBJ1-1; D not resolved. The germline gives CDR1 MGHRA, CDR2 YSYEKL. The CDR3 extends over 13 amino acids. Trimming cost V 3 bases and J 2 bases, with 7 bases left between them. For the CDR3, the DNA is TGCGCCAGCAGCCAGTCCGAAAACACTGAAGCTTTCTTT. Protein product: CASSQSENTEAFF.

This clonotype has just one count. One end of the junction varies from germline; a read error may be responsible. The chain's CDR3 is CVSSGLQETQYF. The DNA for the CDR3 is TGTGTCAGCAGCGGACTTCAAGAGACCCAGTACTTC. The gene calls are TRBV6-1 and TRBJ2-5, with a weak D call TRBD2 (5 bases). CDR1 and CDR2 (germline): MNHNS, SASEGT. The CDR3 length is 12 residues.